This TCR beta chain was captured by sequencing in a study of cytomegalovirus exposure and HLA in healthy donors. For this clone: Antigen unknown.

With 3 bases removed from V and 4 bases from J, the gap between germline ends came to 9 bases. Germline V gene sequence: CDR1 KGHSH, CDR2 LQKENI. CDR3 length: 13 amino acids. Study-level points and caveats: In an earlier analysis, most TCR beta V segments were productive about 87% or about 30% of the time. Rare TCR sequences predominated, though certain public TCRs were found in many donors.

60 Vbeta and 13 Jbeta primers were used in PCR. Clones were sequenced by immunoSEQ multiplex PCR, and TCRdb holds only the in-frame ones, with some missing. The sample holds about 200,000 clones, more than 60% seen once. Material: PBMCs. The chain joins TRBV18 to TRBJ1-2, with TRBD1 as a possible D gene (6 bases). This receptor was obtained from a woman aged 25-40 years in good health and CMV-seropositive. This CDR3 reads CASSPPTGYGYTF. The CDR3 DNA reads TGTGCCAGCTCACCTCCGACAGGCTATGGCTACACCTTC.